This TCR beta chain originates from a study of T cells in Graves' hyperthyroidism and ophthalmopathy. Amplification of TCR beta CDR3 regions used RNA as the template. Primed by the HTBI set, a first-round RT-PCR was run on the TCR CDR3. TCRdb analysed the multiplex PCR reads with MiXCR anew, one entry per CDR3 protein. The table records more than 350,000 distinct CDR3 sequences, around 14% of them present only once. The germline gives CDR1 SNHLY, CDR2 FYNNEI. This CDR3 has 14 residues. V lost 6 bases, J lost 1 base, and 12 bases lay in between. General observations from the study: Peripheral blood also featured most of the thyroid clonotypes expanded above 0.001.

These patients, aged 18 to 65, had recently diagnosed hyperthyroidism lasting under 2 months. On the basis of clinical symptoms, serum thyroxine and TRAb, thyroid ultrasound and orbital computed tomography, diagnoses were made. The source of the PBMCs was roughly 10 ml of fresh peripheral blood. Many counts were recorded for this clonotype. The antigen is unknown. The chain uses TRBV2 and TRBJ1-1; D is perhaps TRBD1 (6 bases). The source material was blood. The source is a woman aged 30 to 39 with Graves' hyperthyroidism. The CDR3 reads CASSATGENTEAFF. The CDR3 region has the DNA TGTGCCAGCAGCGCGACAGGAGAGAACACTGAAGCTTTCTTT.